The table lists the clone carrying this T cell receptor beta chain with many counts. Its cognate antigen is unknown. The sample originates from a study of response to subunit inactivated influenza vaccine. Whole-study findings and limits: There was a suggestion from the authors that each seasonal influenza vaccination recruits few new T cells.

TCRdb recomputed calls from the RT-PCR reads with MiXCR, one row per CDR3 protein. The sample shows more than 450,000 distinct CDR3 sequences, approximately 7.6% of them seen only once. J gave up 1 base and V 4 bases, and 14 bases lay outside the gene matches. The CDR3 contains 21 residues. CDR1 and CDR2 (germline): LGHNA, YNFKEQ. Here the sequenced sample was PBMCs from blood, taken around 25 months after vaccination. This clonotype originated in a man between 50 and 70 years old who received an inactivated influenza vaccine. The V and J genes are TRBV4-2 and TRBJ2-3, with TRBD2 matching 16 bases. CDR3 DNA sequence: TGTGCCAGCAGCCGTGGAGGGACTAGCGGGAGGGTCGGAAGGGGCACAGATACGCAGTATTTT. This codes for CASSRGGTSGRVGRGTDTQYF.